This T cell receptor (beta chain) comes out of a study of CD8+CD57+ T cells in acquired aplastic anemia. The overall study: Sorted cells (CD4+ and CD8+) yielded DNA amounts that averaged 3.2 ug. The study, taken as a whole, reports: In CD8+ cells, Simpson's diversity showed no significant difference between patients and controls. Patients and controls shared 25 to 30 CD8+ CDR3 sequences, which appeared highly expressed in patients and within their immunodominant clones.

Concerning this clonotype itself: The antigen is unknown.

The use of genomic DNA as template underpinned the TCR beta VDJ and CDR3 profiling. TCRdb redid the calling of the reads with MiXCR, one entry per CDR3 protein. The table records about 190,000 distinct CDR3 sequences, around three fifths of them present only once. This CDR3 has 14 residues. Germline CDR1 SGHDT, CDR2 YYEEEE. The V and J ends lost 0 bases and 4 bases respectively, with 11 bases between them. This rearrangement joins TRBV5-6 to TRBJ2-7; D is uncertain. The sample was sorted CD4+, CD8+, or CD8+CD57+ T cells (not recorded which) from PBMCs. The origin of this receptor is a human donor with severe aplastic anemia or a healthy control (not recorded which). CDR3: CASSLGVFPYEQYF. CDR3 bases: TGTGCCAGCAGCTTGGGAGTTTTTCCTTACGAGCAGTACTTC.